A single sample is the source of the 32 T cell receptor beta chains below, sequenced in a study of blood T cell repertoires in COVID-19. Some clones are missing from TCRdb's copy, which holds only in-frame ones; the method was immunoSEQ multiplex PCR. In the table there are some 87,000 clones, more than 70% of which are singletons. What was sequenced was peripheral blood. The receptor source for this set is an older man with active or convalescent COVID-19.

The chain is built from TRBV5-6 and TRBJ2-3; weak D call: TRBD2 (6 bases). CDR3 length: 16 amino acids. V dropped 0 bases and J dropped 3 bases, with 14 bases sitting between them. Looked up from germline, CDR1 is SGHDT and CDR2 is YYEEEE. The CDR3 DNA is TGTGCCAGCAGCTTGGTGAGCGGCGCGGGAACAGATACGCAGTATTTT. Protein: CASSLVSGAGTDTQYF.

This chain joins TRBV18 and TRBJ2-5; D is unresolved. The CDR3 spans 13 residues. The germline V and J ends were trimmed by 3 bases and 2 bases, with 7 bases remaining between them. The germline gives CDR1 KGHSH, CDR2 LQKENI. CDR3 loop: CASSPEQQETQYF. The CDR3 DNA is TGTGCCAGCTCACCTGAACAACAAGAGACCCAGTACTTC.

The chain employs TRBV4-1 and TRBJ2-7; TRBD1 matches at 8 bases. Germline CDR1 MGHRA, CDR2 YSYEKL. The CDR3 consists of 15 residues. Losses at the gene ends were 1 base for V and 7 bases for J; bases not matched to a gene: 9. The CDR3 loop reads CASSQGTVRGREQYF. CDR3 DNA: TGCGCCAGCAGCCAAGGTACCGTCAGGGGGCGAGAGCAGTACTTC.

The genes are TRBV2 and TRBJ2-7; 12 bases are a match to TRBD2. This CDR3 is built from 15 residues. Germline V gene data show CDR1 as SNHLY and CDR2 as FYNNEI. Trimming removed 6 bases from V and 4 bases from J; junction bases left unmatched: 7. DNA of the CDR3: TGTGCCAGCAGCCCTTCTAGCGGGGGGGCTTACGAGCAGTACTTC. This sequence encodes CASSPSSGGAYEQYF.

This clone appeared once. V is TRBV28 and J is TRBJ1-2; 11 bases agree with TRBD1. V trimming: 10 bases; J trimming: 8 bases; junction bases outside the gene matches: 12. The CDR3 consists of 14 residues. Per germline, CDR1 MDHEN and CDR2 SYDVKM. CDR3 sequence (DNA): TGTGCCATAATAGCCGGGACAGGGGGAAGGGGCTACACCTTC. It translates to CAIIAGTGGRGYTF.

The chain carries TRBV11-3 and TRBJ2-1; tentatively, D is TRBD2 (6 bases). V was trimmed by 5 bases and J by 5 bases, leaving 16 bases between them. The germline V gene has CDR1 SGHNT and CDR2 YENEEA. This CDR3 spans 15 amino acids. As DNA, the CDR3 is TGTGCCAGCAGCGCGATGGAGGGAGCTCACAATGAGCAGTTCTTC. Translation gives CASSAMEGAHNEQFF. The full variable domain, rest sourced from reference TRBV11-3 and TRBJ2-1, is EAGVVQSPRYKIIEKKQPVAFWCNPISGHNTLYWYLQNLGQGPELLIRYENEEAVDDSQLPKDRFSAERLKGVDSTLKIQPAELGDSAVYLCASSAMEGAHNEQFFGPGTRLTVL.

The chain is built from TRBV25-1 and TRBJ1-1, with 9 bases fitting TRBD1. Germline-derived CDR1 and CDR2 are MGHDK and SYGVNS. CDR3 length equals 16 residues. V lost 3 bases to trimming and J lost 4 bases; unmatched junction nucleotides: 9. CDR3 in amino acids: CASSEGTGTGPTEAFF. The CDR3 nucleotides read TGTGCCAGCAGTGAGGGAACCGGGACAGGGCCCACTGAAGCTTTCTTT.

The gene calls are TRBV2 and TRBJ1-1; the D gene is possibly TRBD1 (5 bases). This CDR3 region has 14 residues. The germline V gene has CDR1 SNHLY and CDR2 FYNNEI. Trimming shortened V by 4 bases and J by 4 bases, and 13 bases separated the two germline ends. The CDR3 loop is CASSGGGVGTEAFF. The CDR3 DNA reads TGTGCCAGCAGTGGCGGAGGGGTCGGCACTGAAGCTTTCTTT. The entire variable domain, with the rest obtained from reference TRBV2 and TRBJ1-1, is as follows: EPEVTQTPSHQVTQMGQEVILRCVPISNHLYFYWYRQILGQKVEFLVSFYNNEISEKSEIFDDQFSVERPDGSNFTLKIRSTKLEDSAMYFCASSGGGVGTEAFFGQGTRLTVV.

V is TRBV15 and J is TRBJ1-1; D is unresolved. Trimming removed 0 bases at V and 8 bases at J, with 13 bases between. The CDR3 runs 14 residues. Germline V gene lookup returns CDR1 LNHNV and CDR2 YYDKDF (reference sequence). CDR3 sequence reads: CATSRDLRASEAFF. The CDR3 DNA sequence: TGTGCCACCAGCAGAGATTTGCGGGCTTCGGAAGCTTTCTTT.

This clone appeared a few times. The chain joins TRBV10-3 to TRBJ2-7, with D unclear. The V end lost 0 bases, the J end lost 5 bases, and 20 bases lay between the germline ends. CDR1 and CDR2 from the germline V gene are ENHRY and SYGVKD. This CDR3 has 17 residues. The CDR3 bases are TGTGCCATCAGTGAGTCGGATAACACTCCTGGCAGGCACGAGCAGTACTTC. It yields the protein CAISESDNTPGRHEQYF.

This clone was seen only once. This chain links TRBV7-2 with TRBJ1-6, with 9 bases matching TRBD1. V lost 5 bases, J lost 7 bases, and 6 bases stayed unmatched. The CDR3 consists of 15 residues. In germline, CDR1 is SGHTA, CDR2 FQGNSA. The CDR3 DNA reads TGTGCCAGCAGCCACAGGGGGCGCGGAAATTCACCCCTCCACTTT. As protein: CASSHRGRGNSPLHF.

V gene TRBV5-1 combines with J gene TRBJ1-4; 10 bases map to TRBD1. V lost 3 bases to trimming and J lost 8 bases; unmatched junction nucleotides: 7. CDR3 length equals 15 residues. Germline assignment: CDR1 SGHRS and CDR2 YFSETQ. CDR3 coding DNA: TGCGCCAGCAGCTCCCGACAGGGGGCCGGAGAAAAACTGTTTTTT. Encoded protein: CASSSRQGAGEKLFF.

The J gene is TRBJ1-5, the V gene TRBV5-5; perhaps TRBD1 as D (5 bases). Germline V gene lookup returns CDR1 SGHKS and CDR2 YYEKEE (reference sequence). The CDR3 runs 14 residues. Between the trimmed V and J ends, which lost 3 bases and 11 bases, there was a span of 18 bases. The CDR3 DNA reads TGTGCCAGCAGCTCCGACCTTAGGGGAGGGTCCCAGCATTTT. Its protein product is CASSSDLRGGSQHF.

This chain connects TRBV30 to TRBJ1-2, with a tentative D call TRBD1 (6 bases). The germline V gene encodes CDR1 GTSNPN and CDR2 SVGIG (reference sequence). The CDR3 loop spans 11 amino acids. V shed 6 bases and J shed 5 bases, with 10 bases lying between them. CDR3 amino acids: CACPDRYGYTF. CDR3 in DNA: TGTGCCTGCCCCGACAGGTATGGCTACACCTTC.

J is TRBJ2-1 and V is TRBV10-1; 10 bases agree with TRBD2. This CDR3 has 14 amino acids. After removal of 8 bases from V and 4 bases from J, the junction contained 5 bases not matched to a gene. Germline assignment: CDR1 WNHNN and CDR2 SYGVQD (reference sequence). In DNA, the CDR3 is TGCGCCAGCCGGACTAGCGGAGATTACAATGAGCAGTTCTTC. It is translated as CASRTSGDYNEQFF.

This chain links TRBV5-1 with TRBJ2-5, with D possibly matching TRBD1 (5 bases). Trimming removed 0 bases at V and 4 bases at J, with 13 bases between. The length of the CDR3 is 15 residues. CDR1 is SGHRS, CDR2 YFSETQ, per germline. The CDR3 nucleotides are TGCGCCAGCAGCTTGGAGGGGCTATCCAGAGAGACCCAGTACTTC. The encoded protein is CASSLEGLSRETQYF.

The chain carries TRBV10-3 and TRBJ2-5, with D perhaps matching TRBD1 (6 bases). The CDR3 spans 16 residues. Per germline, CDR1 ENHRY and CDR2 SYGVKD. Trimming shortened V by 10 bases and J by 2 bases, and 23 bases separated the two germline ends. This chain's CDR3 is CATSNPTGPSQETQYF. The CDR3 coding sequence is TGTGCCACCAGCAACCCGACAGGACCGTCACAAGAGACCCAGTACTTC.

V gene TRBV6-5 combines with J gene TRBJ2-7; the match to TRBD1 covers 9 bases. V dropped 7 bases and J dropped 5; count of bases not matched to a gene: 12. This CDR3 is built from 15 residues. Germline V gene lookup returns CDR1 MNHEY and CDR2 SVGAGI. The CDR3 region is CASTDPGQGVNEQYF. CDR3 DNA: TGTGCCAGCACCGATCCGGGACAGGGTGTCAACGAGCAGTACTTC.

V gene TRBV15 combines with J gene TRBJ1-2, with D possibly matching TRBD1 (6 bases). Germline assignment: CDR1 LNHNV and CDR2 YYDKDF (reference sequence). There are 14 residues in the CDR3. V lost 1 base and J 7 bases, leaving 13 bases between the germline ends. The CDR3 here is CATSRGTEFGGYTF. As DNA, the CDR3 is TGTGCCACCAGCAGAGGGACAGAATTTGGTGGCTACACCTTC.

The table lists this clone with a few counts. CDR3 protein: CASSYTDRAGSPLHF. Here the CDR3 DNA reads TGTGCCAGCAGCTACACCGACAGGGCTGGTTCACCCCTCCACTTT. The J gene is TRBJ1-6, the V gene TRBV2, with 7 positions matching TRBD1. With 6 bases clipped from V and 9 bases from J, the junction kept 11 bases outside the gene matches. The CDR3 contains 15 residues. Per the germline V gene, CDR1 is SNHLY and CDR2 is FYNNEI.

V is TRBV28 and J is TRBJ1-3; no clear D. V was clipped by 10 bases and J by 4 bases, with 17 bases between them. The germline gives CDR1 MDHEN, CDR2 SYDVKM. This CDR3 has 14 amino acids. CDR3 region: CATLVHGAGNTIYF. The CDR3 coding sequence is TGTGCCACCTTGGTACACGGAGCGGGAAACACCATATATTTT.

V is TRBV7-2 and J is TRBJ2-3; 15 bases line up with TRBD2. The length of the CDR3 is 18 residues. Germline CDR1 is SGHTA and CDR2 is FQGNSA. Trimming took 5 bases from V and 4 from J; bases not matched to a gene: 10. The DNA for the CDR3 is TGTGCCAGCAGCCCAGGACTAGCGGGAGGGCCTTGGCCAGATACGCAGTATTTT. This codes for CASSPGLAGGPWPDTQYF.

The CDR3 is CASSLAPGGAVGYTF. In DNA form, the CDR3 reads TGTGCCAGCAGCTTGGCCCCAGGGGGCGCGGTCGGCTACACCTTC. The chain combines TRBV7-6 with TRBJ1-2; 8 positions agree with TRBD1. The germline V gene encodes CDR1 SGHVS and CDR2 FNYEAQ. The CDR3 runs to 15 residues. The junction had 11 bases not matched to a gene; V was cut back by 3 bases and J by 8 bases.

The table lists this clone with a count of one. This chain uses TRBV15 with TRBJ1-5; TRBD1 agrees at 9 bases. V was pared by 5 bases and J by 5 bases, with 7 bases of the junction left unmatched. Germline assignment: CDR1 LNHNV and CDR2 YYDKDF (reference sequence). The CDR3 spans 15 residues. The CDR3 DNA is TGTGCCACCAGCTGGAATACAGGGGGCGATCAGCCCCAGCATTTT. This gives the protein CATSWNTGGDQPQHF.

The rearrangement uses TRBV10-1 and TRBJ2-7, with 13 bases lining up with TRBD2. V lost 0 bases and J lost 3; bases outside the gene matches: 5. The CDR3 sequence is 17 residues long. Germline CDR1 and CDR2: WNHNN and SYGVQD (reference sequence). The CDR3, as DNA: TGCGCCAGCAGTGAGTCGAGGACTAGCGGGAGAGTCTACGAGCAGTACTTC. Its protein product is CASSESRTSGRVYEQYF.

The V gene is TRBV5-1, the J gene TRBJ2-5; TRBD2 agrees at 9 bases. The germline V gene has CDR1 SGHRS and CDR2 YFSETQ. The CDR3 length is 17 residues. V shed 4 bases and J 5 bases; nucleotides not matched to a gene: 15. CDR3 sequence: CASSLIPGTSSGETQYF. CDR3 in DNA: TGCGCCAGCAGCCTTATCCCCGGGACTAGCTCTGGGGAGACCCAGTACTTC. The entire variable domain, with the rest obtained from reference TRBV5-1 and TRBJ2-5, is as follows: KAGVTQTPRYLIKTRGQQVTLSCSPISGHRSVSWYQQTPGQGLQFLFEYFSETQRNKGNFPGRFSGRQFSNSRSEMNVSTLELGDSALYLCASSLIPGTSSGETQYFGPGTRLLVL.

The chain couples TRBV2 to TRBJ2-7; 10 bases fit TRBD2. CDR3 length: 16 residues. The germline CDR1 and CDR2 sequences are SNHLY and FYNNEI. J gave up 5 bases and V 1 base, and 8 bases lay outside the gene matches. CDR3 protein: CASSEGPSGSLNEQYF. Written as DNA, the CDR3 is TGTGCCAGCAGTGAAGGGCCTAGCGGGAGCTTAAACGAGCAGTACTTC.

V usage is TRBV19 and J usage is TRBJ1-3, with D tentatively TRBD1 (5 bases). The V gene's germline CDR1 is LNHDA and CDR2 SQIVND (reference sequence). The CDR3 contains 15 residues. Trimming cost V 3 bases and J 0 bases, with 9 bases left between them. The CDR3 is CASSMGLFSGNTIYF. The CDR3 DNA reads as TGTGCCAGTAGTATGGGACTGTTCTCTGGAAACACCATATATTTT. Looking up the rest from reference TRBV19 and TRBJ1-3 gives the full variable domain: DGGITQSPKYLFRKEGQNVTLSCEQNLNHDAMYWYRQDPGQGLRLIYYSQIVNDFQKGDIAEGYSVSREKKESFPLTVTSAQKNPTAFYLCASSMGLFSGNTIYFGEGSWLTVV.

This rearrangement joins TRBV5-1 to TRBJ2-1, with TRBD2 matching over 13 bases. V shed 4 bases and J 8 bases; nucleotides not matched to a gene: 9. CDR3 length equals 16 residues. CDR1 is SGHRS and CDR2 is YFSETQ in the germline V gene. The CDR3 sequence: CASSPPGTSGVDEQFF. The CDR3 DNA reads TGCGCCAGCAGCCCACCTGGGACTAGCGGGGTGGATGAGCAGTTCTTC.

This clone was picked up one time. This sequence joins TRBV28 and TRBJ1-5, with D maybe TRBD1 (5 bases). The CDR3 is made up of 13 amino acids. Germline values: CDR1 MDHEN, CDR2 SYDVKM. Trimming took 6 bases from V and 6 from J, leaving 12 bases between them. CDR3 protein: CASRPPGIQPQHF. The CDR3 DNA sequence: TGTGCCAGCAGGCCACCAGGGATTCAGCCCCAGCATTTT.

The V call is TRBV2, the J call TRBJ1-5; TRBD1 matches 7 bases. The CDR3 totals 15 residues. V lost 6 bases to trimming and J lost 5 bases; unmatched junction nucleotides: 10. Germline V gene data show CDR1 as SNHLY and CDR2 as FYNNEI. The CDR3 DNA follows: TGTGCCAGCAGGGGAGGACAGGCGCCCGATCAGCCCCAGCATTTT. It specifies CASRGGQAPDQPQHF.

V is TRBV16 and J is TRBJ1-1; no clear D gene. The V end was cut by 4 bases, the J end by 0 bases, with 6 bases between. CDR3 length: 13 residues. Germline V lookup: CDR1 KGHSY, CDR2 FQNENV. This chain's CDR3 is CASSPLLNTEAFF. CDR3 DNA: TGTGCCAGCAGCCCCCTCTTGAACACTGAAGCTTTCTTT.